Listed below are T cell receptor beta chains from one sample, sequenced in a study of T cell repertoires in ileal Crohn's disease. The protocol was immunoSEQ multiplex PCR, while the TCRdb copy is restricted to in-frame clones and leaves out a portion. Here the sample spans around 9,000 clones, around 81% being singletons. Sequencing used ileal tissue. The receptor source for this set is an adult with Crohn's disease. The CDR3 runs from the conserved cysteine through the conserved F or W. Each record gives: CDR3 protein, CDR3 DNA, J gene, V gene, clone size, D gene. A D gene is named only where the DNA matches it firmly. Part of the rows lack a size; the others show once, few, many or a class for expanded clones.

CDR3aa: CASSRIQQGSQPQHF
CDR3nt: TGTGCCAGCAGTCGAATCCAACAGGGTTCCCAGCCCCAGCATTTT
j_gene: TRBJ1-5
v_gene: TRBV6-6
abundance: .
d_gene: .

CDR3aa: CASRLTQGARAFF
CDR3nt: TGTGCCAGCAGGTTGACGCAGGGGGCGCGGGCTTTCTTT
j_gene: TRBJ1-1
v_gene: TRBV6-5
abundance: .
d_gene: TRBD1

CDR3aa: CASGTEDTDTQYF
CDR3nt: TGCGCCAGTGGGACAGAGGACACAGATACGCAGTATTTT
j_gene: TRBJ2-3
v_gene: TRBV5-1
abundance: .
d_gene: TRBD1

CDR3aa: CASSPQTGLQYF
CDR3nt: TGTGCCAGCAGCCCGCAGACGGGACTACAGTACTTC
j_gene: TRBJ2-7
v_gene: TRBV11-2
abundance: .
d_gene: TRBD2

CDR3aa: CASSGLQGWVNYGYTF
CDR3nt: TGCGCCAGCAGCGGTCTACAGGGATGGGTCAACTATGGCTACACCTTC
j_gene: TRBJ1-2
v_gene: TRBV5-1
abundance: .
d_gene: .

CDR3aa: CASSDSKTDRRTFNYGYTF
CDR3nt: TGTGCCAGCAGTGATTCTAAGACGGACAGACGGACTTTTAACTATGGCTACACCTTC
j_gene: TRBJ1-2
v_gene: TRBV6-1
abundance: .
d_gene: .

CDR3aa: CASSFSQETQYF
CDR3nt: TGTGCCAGCAGCTTCAGCCAAGAGACCCAGTACTTC
j_gene: TRBJ2-5
v_gene: TRBV5-4
abundance: .
d_gene: .

CDR3aa: CASSLRTAVGGAPELFF
CDR3nt: TGTGCCAGCAGTTTACGGACGGCCGTCGGGGGGGCCCCGGAGCTGTTTTTT
j_gene: TRBJ2-2
v_gene: TRBV27
abundance: .
d_gene: TRBD2

CDR3aa: CSVREETQYF
CDR3nt: TGCAGCGTTAGAGAAGAGACCCAGTACTTC
j_gene: TRBJ2-5
v_gene: TRBV29-1
abundance: few
d_gene: .

CDR3aa: CASSGGVSSGEQFF
CDR3nt: TGTGCCAGCAGCGGAGGGGTTTCTAGCGGGGAGCAGTTCTTC
j_gene: TRBJ2-1
v_gene: TRBV9
abundance: few
d_gene: TRBD2